A single sample gave rise to the 16 T cell receptor beta chains below, sequenced in a study of T-cell memory formation after mild COVID-19. One entry per CDR3 protein, called by TCRdb with MiXCR from the 5' RACE reads. The data contain 50,000 to 60,000 distinct CDR3 sequences, about 27% of them seen just once; the ten biggest clones take up around 46%. The specimen was PBMCs or a T cell subset sorted from them (not recorded which). Source of these receptors: a man in his late teens or twenties who had mild COVID-19 (a few samples of this study predate the infection). Cell type and time point are not known.

This clonotype appeared a few times. The gene calls are TRBV6-5 and TRBJ2-7; a weak D match, TRBD1 (5 bases). This CDR3 contains 11 residues. V was trimmed by 10 bases and J by 5 bases, leaving 12 bases between them. Germline CDR1 is MNHEY and CDR2 is SVGAGI. The CDR3 nucleotides read TGTGCCACCGACAGTCACCACGAGCAGTACTTC. Encoded protein: CATDSHHEQYF.

The chain has TRBV5-5 and TRBJ1-5; D call uncertain. Germline V gene lookup returns CDR1 SGHKS and CDR2 YYEKEE (reference sequence). The V and J ends lost 2 bases and 2 bases respectively, with 20 bases between them. The CDR3 extends over 18 amino acids. The CDR3 coding sequence is TGTGCCAGCAGCTTCGACGGAATGTGGTCAGGACGCAATCAGCCCCAGCATTTT. Protein sequence: CASSFDGMWSGRNQPQHF.

This clonotype was seen more than once but under ten times. This chain joins TRBV5-6 and TRBJ2-4; 9 bases agree with TRBD1. CDR3 length: 15 residues. Unmatched junction bases numbered 5, after V lost 1 base and J lost 6 bases. CDR1 and CDR2 from the germline V gene are SGHDT and YYEEEE. The CDR3 loop is CASSLWGGQGNIQYF. The CDR3 DNA is TGTGCCAGCAGCTTGTGGGGGGGACAGGGAAACATTCAGTACTTC.

This clonotype was counted only a few times. V is TRBV15 and J is TRBJ2-6; no clear D gene. Trimming shortened V by 10 bases and J by 2 bases, and 6 bases separated the two germline ends. CDR1 and CDR2 (germline): LNHNV, YYDKDF (reference sequence). This CDR3 spans 12 amino acids. CDR3 region: CAIQAGANVLTF. CDR3 in DNA: TGTGCCATCCAGGCTGGGGCCAACGTCCTGACTTTC.

The chain links TRBV4-1 to TRBJ2-2; the match to TRBD1 covers 10 bases. CDR3 length: 16 amino acids. The V and J ends lost 3 bases and 6 bases, in that order; junction bases with no gene match: 7. Germline CDR1 and CDR2: MGHRA and YSYEKL. CDR3 bases: TGCGCCAGCAGCCAGACCGGGACAGGGGCCCCCGGGGAGCTGTTTTTT. Protein sequence: CASSQTGTGAPGELFF.

The rearrangement joins TRBV6-5 to TRBJ1-2; D call uncertain. The germline CDR1 and CDR2 sequences are MNHEY and SVGAGI. There are 13 residues in the CDR3. V was cut by 9 bases and J by 2 bases, with 13 bases left in between. CDR3 DNA: TGTGCCAGTATGACACCCTACAACTATGGCTACACCTTC. Protein: CASMTPYNYGYTF.

V is TRBV7-6 and J is TRBJ2-1; D is ambiguous. Trimming shortened V by 5 bases and J by 7 bases, and 9 bases separated the two germline ends. The length of the CDR3 is 12 residues. Looked up from germline, CDR1 is SGHVS and CDR2 is FNYEAQ. In DNA, the CDR3 is TGTGCCAGCAGCATAGGTGGGAATGAGCAGTTCTTC. It encodes CASSIGGNEQFF.

The CDR3 loop reads CASSLRPGPQETQYF. The CDR3 bases are TGTGCCAGCAGTTTGAGACCGGGGCCTCAAGAGACCCAGTACTTC. V gene TRBV12-3 or TRBV12-4 combines with J gene TRBJ2-5, with D possibly being TRBD1 or TRBD2 (5 bases each). CDR3 length: 15 amino acids. With 3 bases removed from V and 2 bases from J, the gap between germline ends came to 13 bases.

This clonotype has just a few counts. The chain is built from TRBV5-1 and TRBJ1-6; D is undetermined. Between the trimmed V and J ends, which lost 0 bases and 7 bases, there was a span of 8 bases. The CDR3 is 14 amino acids. Germline V gene sequence: CDR1 SGHRS, CDR2 YFSETQ. CDR3 nucleotide sequence: TGCGCCAGCAGCTTGGCCGGCATCAATTCACCCCTCCACTTT. This translates into CASSLAGINSPLHF.

V gene TRBV11-2 combines with J gene TRBJ1-2; TRBD1 might be the D (6 bases). Deletions cut 5 bases from V and 8 bases from J, with 15 bases between. Germline V lookup: CDR1 SGHAT, CDR2 FQNNGV. The CDR3 covers 13 residues. The CDR3 is CASSGGAGGGYTF. The DNA for the CDR3 is TGTGCCAGCAGCGGGGGGGCCGGAGGAGGCTACACCTTC.

V usage is TRBV10-3 and J usage is TRBJ1-1; 7 bases line up with TRBD1. The germline gives CDR1 ENHRY, CDR2 SYGVKD. Trimming cost V 3 bases and J 1 base; bases outside gene matches: 5. This CDR3 has 15 amino acids. For the CDR3, the DNA is TGTGCCATCAGTGATGAGACAGGGCCGAACACTGAAGCTTTCTTT. It codes for CAISDETGPNTEAFF.

This clonotype was counted only a few times. The chain carries TRBV7-2 and TRBJ2-1; unclear D gene. V shed 2 bases and J shed 9 bases, with 5 bases lying between them. CDR1 is SGHTA and CDR2 is FQGNSA in the germline V gene. The CDR3 loop spans 11 amino acids. The CDR3 is CASSLSLEQFF. CDR3 DNA sequence: TGTGCCAGCAGCTTATCTCTTGAGCAGTTCTTC. Combining the CDR3 with reference TRBV7-2 and TRBJ2-1 gives the whole variable domain GAGVSQSPSNKVTEKGKDVELRCDPISGHTALYWYRQSLGQGLEFLIYFQGNSAPDKSGLPSDRFSAERTGGSVSTLTIQRTQQEDSAVYLCASSLSLEQFFGPGTRLTVL.

This chain connects TRBV13 to TRBJ2-5, with 10 bases fitting TRBD1. V gave up 5 bases and J gave up 2 bases; unmatched junction bases: 5. Germline CDR1 is PRHDT and CDR2 is FYEKMQ (reference sequence). CDR3 size: 15 residues. The CDR3 loop is CASSADRGGQETQYF. Here the CDR3 DNA reads TGTGCCAGCAGCGCGGACAGGGGGGGACAAGAGACCCAGTACTTC.

This chain joins TRBV6-2 or TRBV6-3 and TRBJ1-1; D unclear. V lost 6 bases and J 3 bases, leaving 17 bases between the germline ends. CDR3 length: 15 amino acids. The germline V gene encodes CDR1 MNHEY and CDR2 SVGEGT. Here the CDR3 reads CASRPLRGWDTEAFF. The CDR3, as DNA: TGTGCCAGCAGACCCTTACGCGGGTGGGACACTGAAGCTTTCTTT.

In its sample, this clonotype was seen a few times. The chain employs TRBV11-2 and TRBJ2-7; 7 nucleotides align to TRBD1. CDR1 SGHAT and CDR2 FQNNGV come from the germline V gene. The CDR3 is made up of 15 amino acids. J was trimmed by 4 bases and V by 3 bases; bases with no gene match: 9. CDR3: CASSFGRQGLYEQYV. CDR3 sequence (DNA): TGTGCCAGCAGCTTCGGTCGACAGGGCCTATACGAGCAGTACGTC.

This chain links TRBV2 with TRBJ2-3; D remains unclear. Between the trimmed V and J ends, which lost 5 bases and 11 bases, there was a span of 8 bases. Per the germline V gene, CDR1 is SNHLY and CDR2 is FYNNEI. The CDR3 loop spans 10 amino acids. CDR3 in amino acids: CASSLSKQYF. The CDR3 coding sequence is TGTGCCAGCAGTCTATCAAAGCAGTATTTT.